These 20 T cell receptor beta chains were sequenced from one sample in a study of cytomegalovirus exposure and HLA in healthy donors. Primers for the PCR totalled 60 Vbeta and 13 Jbeta. The table came from immunoSEQ multiplex PCR; TCRdb's copy has only in-frame clones and leaves some out. The table includes about 160,000 clones, roughly 90% detected once. Sequenced: PBMCs. All receptors derive from a woman between 18 and 29 years old in good health and CMV-seronegative.

The CDR3 spells CASSPSGQGPYEQYF. The CDR3 region has the DNA TGTGCCAGCAGCCCCTCCGGACAGGGACCCTACGAGCAGTACTTC. V and J are TRBV7-3 and TRBJ2-7, with TRBD1 matching over 8 bases. Germline V gene sequence: CDR1 SGHTA, CDR2 FQGTGA. The CDR3 covers 15 residues. V lost 5 bases, J lost 2 bases, and 8 bases stayed unmatched.

The gene calls are TRBV2 and TRBJ1-2; 9 bases align to TRBD1. The CDR3 extends over 13 amino acids. Germline CDR1 SNHLY, CDR2 FYNNEI. V shed 5 bases and J 6 bases; nucleotides not matched to a gene: 4. CDR3 bases: TGTGCCAGCAGTCGCGGGACAGGGAATGGCTACACCTTC. Its translation is CASSRGTGNGYTF.

The V gene is TRBV2, the J gene TRBJ2-1, with D perhaps matching TRBD2 (5 bases). Germline V lookup: CDR1 SNHLY, CDR2 FYNNEI. Trimming stripped 10 bases from V and 2 bases from J, with 27 bases between. This CDR3 region has 18 residues. The CDR3, as DNA: TGTGCCATTCAATACTATAGACTCGGAGGCAGGACCTACAATGAGCAGTTCTTC. Protein sequence: CAIQYYRLGGRTYNEQFF. Full variable domain (outside the CDR3, taken from reference TRBV2 and TRBJ2-1): EPEVTQTPSHQVTQMGQEVILRCVPISNHLYFYWYRQILGQKVEFLVSFYNNEISEKSEIFDDQFSVERPDGSNFTLKIRSTKLEDSAMYFCAIQYYRLGGRTYNEQFFGPGTRLTVL.

This clone showed up just a few times. The chain links TRBV5-6 to TRBJ2-1, with 14 bases identical to TRBD2. CDR1 and CDR2 from the germline V gene are SGHDT and YYEEEE. V lost 2 bases and J lost 4; bases outside the gene matches: 2. This CDR3 has 16 amino acids. For the CDR3, the DNA is TGTGCCAGCAGCTTTGGACTAGCGGGAGGATACAATGAGCAGTTCTTC. As protein: CASSFGLAGGYNEQFF.

The J gene is TRBJ1-2, the V gene TRBV4-1, with D tentatively TRBD1 (6 bases). This CDR3 comprises 15 residues. Germline lookup yields CDR1 MGHRA and CDR2 YSYEKL. V lost 2 bases, J lost 3 bases, and 13 bases lay in between. Here the CDR3 DNA reads TGCGCCAGCAGCCAAAAGGGGGACAACTACTATGGCTACACCTTC. Translated, it gives CASSQKGDNYYGYTF.

The chain combines TRBV29-1 with TRBJ2-5, with 10 bases identical to TRBD2. The CDR3 covers 17 residues. Germline CDR1 reads SQVTM; CDR2 reads ANQGSEA. V lost 3 bases to trimming and J lost 2 bases; unmatched junction nucleotides: 12. CDR3 bases: TGCAGCGTTGAGCCGGGACTAGCGTCCTGGGTACAAGAGACCCAGTACTTC. Translating gives CSVEPGLASWVQETQYF.

V usage is TRBV10-1 and J usage is TRBJ2-3; no reliable D call. V was pared by 5 bases and J by 5 bases, with 20 bases between. The CDR3 length is 16 residues. Germline V lookup: CDR1 WNHNN, CDR2 SYGVQD (reference sequence). CDR3 amino acids: CASSFLHLTPGDTQYF. The CDR3, as DNA: TGCGCCAGCAGTTTCCTACACCTCACCCCGGGAGATACGCAGTATTTT.

The V call is TRBV15, the J call TRBJ1-2, with D possibly TRBD1 on 6 matching bases. Trimming left V 1 base short and J 4 bases short, with 10 bases between. CDR1 and CDR2 from the germline V gene are LNHNV and YYDKDF (reference sequence). This CDR3 has 14 amino acids. The CDR3, as DNA: TGTGCCACCAGCAGAGGGGGGCTACGCTATGGCTACACCTTC. Residues: CATSRGGLRYGYTF.

This chain joins TRBV27 and TRBJ2-7; 7 bases are shared with TRBD1. Germline assignment: CDR1 MNHEY and CDR2 SMNVEV (reference sequence). The CDR3 consists of 14 residues. The J segment lost 2 bases and the V segment lost 2 bases, leaving 3 bases of the junction unmatched. DNA for the CDR3: TGTGCCAGCAGTTTAAGGGACAGCGCCTACGAGCAGTACTTC. This sequence encodes CASSLRDSAYEQYF.

The chain couples TRBV5-1 to TRBJ1-2; D might be TRBD1 (5 bases). Trimming stripped 4 bases from V and 4 bases from J, with 17 bases between. Germline-derived CDR1 and CDR2 are SGHRS and YFSETQ. CDR3 size: 15 residues. The DNA for the CDR3 is TGCGCCAGCAGCCCACCGGGACTTCAATCCTATGGCTACACCTTC. It codes for CASSPPGLQSYGYTF.

This clone has just a few counts. The chain carries TRBV27 and TRBJ2-7; no reliable D call. This CDR3 has 14 amino acids. The germline V gene has CDR1 MNHEY and CDR2 SMNVEV (reference sequence). The V and J ends lost 6 bases and 2 bases respectively, with 14 bases between them. CDR3 in amino acids: CASSSPVRPYEQYF. CDR3 DNA: TGTGCCAGCAGCTCCCCCGTGAGGCCCTACGAGCAGTACTTC.

The chain joins TRBV6-6 to TRBJ1-4, with D unresolved. V lost 4 bases and J lost 7, with 10 bases in between. This CDR3 comprises 13 residues. Germline CDR1 and CDR2: MNHNY and SVGAGI (reference sequence). The CDR3 spells CASSFLGGEKLFF. The CDR3 nucleotides read TGTGCCAGCAGTTTTTTGGGAGGTGAAAAACTGTTTTTT.

V usage is TRBV18 and J usage is TRBJ1-3; the match to TRBD1 covers 8 bases. The CDR3 contains 14 residues. The V gene end was trimmed by 3 bases and the J gene end by 2 bases; junction bases not matched to a gene: 0. The V gene's germline CDR1 is KGHSH and CDR2 LQKENI. The CDR3 bases are TGTGCCAGCTCACCCAGGGGGCCTGGAAACACCATATATTTT. Its protein is CASSPRGPGNTIYF.

The CDR3 spells CSVEGVRGHGYTF. The DNA of the CDR3 is TGCAGCGTTGAAGGTGTCAGGGGGCATGGCTACACCTTC. This rearrangement joins TRBV29-1 to TRBJ1-2; TRBD1 agrees at 8 bases. Germline loops: CDR1 SQVTM, CDR2 ANQGSEA. V shed 1 base and J 6 bases; nucleotides not matched to a gene: 4. The CDR3 extends over 13 amino acids.

V is TRBV18 and J is TRBJ1-6, with TRBD1 matching 8 bases. Losses at the gene ends were 2 bases for V and 9 bases for J; bases not matched to a gene: 6. Looked up from germline, CDR1 is KGHSH and CDR2 is LQKENI. This CDR3 has 15 residues. The DNA for the CDR3 is TGTGCCAGCTCACCATCGCCAGGGGGCATTTCACCCCTCCACTTT. This codes for CASSPSPGGISPLHF.

This chain links TRBV9 with TRBJ1-1; 7 bases fit TRBD1. The CDR3 length is 14 residues. The V segment lost 4 bases and the J segment 4 bases; nucleotides outside the gene matches: 7. Germline values: CDR1 SGDLS, CDR2 YYNGEE. The DNA of the CDR3 is TGTGCCAGCAGCTCAGATACAGGGGCCACTGAAGCTTTCTTT. Translated, it gives CASSSDTGATEAFF.

The count of this clone is one. The genes are TRBV28 and TRBJ1-3; D unresolved. Trimming took off 5 bases at V and 0 bases at J, with 11 bases between the two ends. The CDR3 is 15 residues long. The germline V gene encodes CDR1 MDHEN and CDR2 SYDVKM. CDR3 nucleotide sequence: TGTGCCAGCAGTGCCAGGCTCTACTCTGGAAACACCATATATTTT. It is translated as CASSARLYSGNTIYF.

This chain connects TRBV19 to TRBJ2-3, with 9 bases lining up with TRBD2. The CDR3 is 15 amino acids. Trimming removed 0 bases from V and 9 bases from J; junction bases left unmatched: 7. The germline V gene encodes CDR1 LNHDA and CDR2 SQIVND (reference sequence). CDR3 amino acids: CASSIDVRGGATQYF. The CDR3, as DNA: TGTGCCAGTAGTATAGATGTGCGGGGGGGCGCAACGCAGTATTTT.

The chain uses TRBV5-4 and TRBJ2-2; 12 bases are shared with TRBD1. This CDR3 is built from 16 residues. V dropped 4 bases and J dropped 4; count of bases not matched to a gene: 5. Germline CDR1 and CDR2: SGHNT and YYREEE (reference sequence). CDR3 coding DNA: TGTGCCAGCAGCCACGGGACAGGGGGCAGCACCGGGGAGCTGTTTTTT. It is translated as CASSHGTGGSTGELFF.

The genes are TRBV5-1 and TRBJ2-1; tentative D call: TRBD2 (5 bases). This CDR3 is built from 15 residues. Germline CDR1 is SGHRS and CDR2 is YFSETQ. Trimming stripped 3 bases from V and 0 bases from J, with 10 bases between. The CDR3 DNA reads TGCGCCAGCAGCTCTAGCACGACCTCCTACAATGAGCAGTTCTTC. Protein: CASSSSTTSYNEQFF.